The 26 T cell receptor beta chains given below trace back to one sample, sequenced in a study of liver allograft versus peripheral blood T cells. Overall study: What was compared were the T cell receptor repertoires in transplanted livers and those in the peripheral blood of recipients.

TCRdb re-derived calls from the reads in MiXCR, one entry per CDR3 protein. The sample lists approximately 16,000 distinct CDR3 sequences, 20% to 25% occurring once. These receptors all come from a human patient who had a liver transplant. The graft donor may account for some of the T cells.

The rearrangement links TRBV14 to TRBJ1-2; 8 bases are shared with TRBD1. Germline-derived CDR1 and CDR2 are SGHDN and FVKESK. CDR3 length: 13 residues. With 4 bases clipped from V and 3 bases from J, the junction kept 1 base outside the gene matches. CDR3 loop: CASSPDRDYGYTF. The CDR3 DNA sequence: TGTGCCAGCAGCCCGGACAGGGACTATGGCTACACCTTC.

This clonotype was picked up a small number of times. The V and J genes are TRBV24-1 and TRBJ2-5, with 7 bases fitting TRBD1. V lost 3 bases, J lost 9 bases, and 12 bases stayed unmatched. The CDR3 totals 15 residues. CDR1 KGHDR and CDR2 SFDVKD come from the germline V gene. DNA for the CDR3: TGTGCCACCAGTGATAGGGACAGTCTAGGTTCGGCCCAGTACTTC. This encodes CATSDRDSLGSAQYF.

The chain uses TRBV10-3 and TRBJ2-5; D gene unclear. From germline, CDR1 is ENHRY and CDR2 SYGVKD. The CDR3 runs 13 residues. V was trimmed by 3 bases and J by 5 bases, leaving 10 bases between them. The CDR3: CAISEEVAETQYF. CDR3 in DNA: TGTGCCATCAGTGAAGAGGTCGCTGAGACCCAGTACTTC.

This clonotype is judged medium-sized (0.01 to 0.1%). This chain uses TRBV7-2 with TRBJ1-2; 9 positions match TRBD1. The CDR3 is 13 amino acids. The trim removed 4 bases at V and 5 bases at J, leaving 2 bases unmatched. Germline V gene sequence: CDR1 SGHTA, CDR2 FQGNSA. CDR3 DNA: TGTGCCAGCAGCTCGGGACAGGGATATGGCTACACCTTC. As protein: CASSSGQGYGYTF.

This clonotype was seen only a few times. The V and J genes are TRBV7-9 and TRBJ2-2, with a possible D match to TRBD1 (6 bases). The CDR3 consists of 15 residues. CDR1 is SEHNR and CDR2 is FQNEAQ in the germline V gene (reference sequence). V gave up 5 bases and J gave up 1 base, with 11 bases separating them. The CDR3 DNA is TGTGCCAGCAGCCCCCCGACAGGGAACACCGGGGAGCTGTTTTTT. It codes for CASSPPTGNTGELFF.

As regards this clonotype: A clone one base away is much larger, so this may be a read error. The V gene is TRBV5-6, the J gene TRBJ2-3; 7 nucleotides line up with TRBD1. The CDR3 spans 16 residues. The germline V gene encodes CDR1 SGHDT and CDR2 YYEEEE. Unmatched junction bases numbered 6, after V lost 0 bases and J lost 2 bases. The CDR3, as DNA: TGTGCCAGCAGCTTGGTGACAGGGACCCCCACAGATACGCAGTATTTT. Its protein product is CASSLVTGTPTDTQYF.

This chain uses TRBV25-1 with TRBJ2-2, with D perhaps matching TRBD2 (6 bases). The germline CDR1 and CDR2 sequences are MGHDK and SYGVNS. CDR3 length: 15 amino acids. V was pared by 4 bases and J by 7 bases, with 16 bases between. CDR3 in amino acids: CASSVGLAVDGELFF. The CDR3 coding sequence is TGTGCCAGCAGTGTCGGGTTAGCGGTGGACGGGGAGCTGTTTTTT.

V is TRBV12-3 or TRBV12-4 and J is TRBJ2-1; no definite D call. The V end lost 6 bases, the J end lost 4 bases, and 10 bases lay between the germline ends. CDR3 length: 13 amino acids. In DNA, the CDR3 is TGTGCCAGCAGGTTCCGGAGATACAATGAGCAGTTCTTC. Protein product: CASRFRRYNEQFF.

This clonotype was detected many times. The rearrangement links TRBV19 to TRBJ1-1; D possibly corresponds to TRBD1 (6 bases). The V end lost 6 bases, the J end lost 1 base, and 15 bases lay between the germline ends. CDR1 and CDR2 from the germline V gene are LNHDA and SQIVND (reference sequence). This CDR3 has 15 residues. The CDR3 spells CASRGQGRGNTEAFF. The CDR3 nucleotides read TGTGCCAGTAGGGGGCAGGGGCGGGGGAACACTGAAGCTTTCTTT.

This chain joins TRBV7-2 and TRBJ1-2; D perhaps matches TRBD1 (5 bases). CDR3 length equals 14 residues. V lost 1 base and J lost 5, with 11 bases in between. Germline V gene lookup returns CDR1 SGHTA and CDR2 FQGNSA. The CDR3 loop is CASSLVAGSYGYTF. The CDR3 bases are TGTGCCAGCAGCTTAGTGGCAGGGTCATATGGCTACACCTTC. Together with reference TRBV7-2 and TRBJ1-2, the CDR3 gives the full variable domain: GAGVSQSPSNKVTEKGKDVELRCDPISGHTALYWYRQSLGQGLEFLIYFQGNSAPDKSGLPSDRFSAERTGGSVSTLTIQRTQQEDSAVYLCASSLVAGSYGYTFGSGTRLTVV.

At least ten counts were recorded for this clonotype. The CDR3 loop is CASSNVGSSNYGYTF. Written as DNA, the CDR3 is TGTGCCAGTAGCAATGTTGGCAGTTCTAACTATGGCTACACCTTC. The V gene is TRBV19, the J gene TRBJ1-2; D gene ambiguous. Germline CDR1 reads LNHDA; CDR2 reads SQIVND (reference sequence). Trimming took off 6 bases at V and 0 bases at J, with 14 bases between the two ends. The CDR3 spans 15 residues.

The chain employs TRBV5-4 and TRBJ1-5; D gene ambiguous. The CDR3 is 13 residues long. V gave up 4 bases and J gave up 0 bases, with 5 bases separating them. The germline V gene has CDR1 SGHNT and CDR2 YYREEE (reference sequence). CDR3 region: CASSGGSNQPQHF. The CDR3 nucleotides read TGTGCCAGCAGCGGAGGTAGCAATCAGCCCCAGCATTTT.

This clonotype was detected only once. The chain couples TRBV5-6 to TRBJ2-3, with D possibly TRBD2 on 5 matching bases. The length of the CDR3 is 12 residues. Germline V gives CDR1 SGHDT, CDR2 YYEEEE. Trimming took 4 bases from V and 6 from J, leaving 9 bases between them. CDR3 protein: CASSGGWDTQYF. In DNA, the CDR3 is TGTGCCAGCAGCGGCGGGTGGGATACGCAGTATTTT.

V usage is TRBV20-1 and J usage is TRBJ1-1; maybe TRBD1 (5 bases). Germline V lookup: CDR1 DFQATT, CDR2 SNEGSKA (reference sequence). The CDR3 loop spans 14 amino acids. Trimming stripped 3 bases from V and 1 base from J, with 12 bases between. The CDR3 reads CSARKGAGNTEAFF. The CDR3 nucleotides are TGCAGTGCTAGGAAAGGGGCCGGGAACACTGAAGCTTTCTTT.

In its sample, this clonotype was seen a few times. The CDR3 coding sequence is TGTGCCAGCAGCTCCTACAGGGGAGATACGCAGTATTTT. Translation: CASSSYRGDTQYF. The J gene is TRBJ2-3, the V gene TRBV7-2; TRBD1 matches 7 bases. The CDR3 is 13 residues long. Germline CDR1 is SGHTA and CDR2 is FQGNSA. J lost 5 bases, V lost 4 bases, and 3 bases had no gene match.

This clonotype has at least ten counts. The V gene is TRBV6-1, the J gene TRBJ2-1; D gene uncertain. Germline V gene data show CDR1 as MNHNS and CDR2 as SASEGT. V gave up 7 bases and J gave up 1 base, with 11 bases separating them. This CDR3 contains 14 residues. The chain's CDR3 is CASNDLRSYNEQFF. The DNA for the CDR3 is TGTGCCAGCAACGATCTGCGGTCCTACAATGAGCAGTTCTTC.

This clonotype occurred a few times. V usage is TRBV24-1 and J usage is TRBJ2-3; 12 bases match TRBD1. This CDR3 is built from 18 residues. Trimming took 3 bases from V and 2 from J; bases not matched to a gene: 8. CDR1 KGHDR and CDR2 SFDVKD come from the germline V gene. CDR3 DNA sequence: TGTGCCACCAGTGATCCCCGGGGACAGGGGGCCTACACAGATACGCAGTATTTT. Translating gives CATSDPRGQGAYTDTQYF.

This clonotype occurred a few times. V is TRBV18 and J is TRBJ1-4; D is undetermined. Germline CDR1 is KGHSH and CDR2 is LQKENI. V was clipped by 3 bases and J by 0 bases, with 11 bases between them. CDR3 length: 16 residues. For the CDR3, the DNA is TGTGCCAGCTCACCCGACGGACGGGCAACTAATGAAAAACTGTTTTTT. It yields the protein CASSPDGRATNEKLFF.

The CDR3 reads CSGTSGNTEAFF. As DNA, the CDR3 is TGCAGTGGGACATCAGGGAACACTGAAGCTTTCTTT. V is TRBV20-1 and J is TRBJ1-1; possibly TRBD1 for D (5 bases). Germline assignment: CDR1 DFQATT and CDR2 SNEGSKA (reference sequence). Trimming cost V 7 bases and J 1 base, with 10 bases left between them. The CDR3 totals 12 residues.

This clonotype was detected ten times or more. The genes are TRBV6-6 and TRBJ2-7, with 9 bases fitting TRBD2. The length of the CDR3 is 14 residues. V lost 4 bases to trimming and J lost 4 bases; unmatched junction nucleotides: 5. CDR1 MNHNY and CDR2 SVGAGI come from the germline V gene (reference sequence). In DNA form, the CDR3 reads TGTGCCAGCAGTTTGGGGACTAGCTCATACGAGCAGTACTTC. Translating gives CASSLGTSSYEQYF.

This clonotype rates as medium-sized (0.01 to 0.1%). V gene TRBV15 combines with J gene TRBJ2-2; D gene ambiguous. The ends were cut back, 2 bases at V and 6 bases at J, with 10 bases in the middle. CDR1 and CDR2 (germline): LNHNV, YYDKDF (reference sequence). The CDR3 loop spans 14 amino acids. CDR3 coding DNA: TGTGCCACCAGCAGAACCCGACAAGCCGGGGAGCTGTTTTTT. Residues: CATSRTRQAGELFF.

The chain carries TRBV18 and TRBJ2-4; D not certain. The CDR3 loop spans 15 amino acids. V was trimmed by 4 bases and J by 0 bases, leaving 10 bases between them. Looked up from germline, CDR1 is KGHSH and CDR2 is LQKENI. CDR3 DNA sequence: TGTGCCAGCTCACTCCGCCCCTTAGCCAAAAACATTCAGTACTTC. Translating gives CASSLRPLAKNIQYF.

The chain has TRBV7-9 and TRBJ2-6; tentatively, D is TRBD2 (5 bases). This CDR3 has 17 amino acids. V lost 4 bases to trimming and J lost 0 bases, with 13 bases between them. The germline V gene has CDR1 SEHNR and CDR2 FQNEAQ (reference sequence). The CDR3 DNA is TGTGCCAGCAGCTCCAACCGCCGGGGCTCTGGGGCCAACGTCCTGACTTTC. Encoded protein: CASSSNRRGSGANVLTF.

J is TRBJ2-1 and V is TRBV30; D perhaps matches TRBD2 (5 bases). The V gene lost 3 bases and the J gene lost 2 bases, with 11 bases spanning the gap. Germline V gene lookup returns CDR1 GTSNPN and CDR2 SVGIG (reference sequence). This CDR3 spans 14 amino acids. As DNA, the CDR3 is TGTGCCTGGAGGGACTTCCAACCCTACAATGAGCAGTTCTTC. Translation gives CAWRDFQPYNEQFF.

The rearrangement links TRBV19 to TRBJ2-5; TRBD1 is a possible D gene (6 bases). The CDR3 runs to 15 residues. Trimming took off 6 bases at V and 4 bases at J, with 18 bases between the two ends. The germline gives CDR1 LNHDA, CDR2 SQIVND (reference sequence). This CDR3 reads CASRSRTELIETQYF. The CDR3 coding sequence is TGTGCCAGTAGATCCCGGACAGAACTCATAGAGACCCAGTACTTC.

This clonotype came up many times. This chain links TRBV7-2 with TRBJ2-7; 15 nucleotides line up with TRBD2. The CDR3 consists of 18 residues. The V segment lost 3 bases and the J segment 3 bases; nucleotides outside the gene matches: 9. Germline CDR1 and CDR2: SGHTA and FQGNSA. In DNA form, the CDR3 reads TGTGCCAGCAGCTTCGGGACTAGCGGGAGGAGATTAGGCTACGAGCAGTACTTC. It specifies CASSFGTSGRRLGYEQYF.